This T cell receptor (beta chain) derives from a study of T cell clonality in common variable immunodeficiency. This clone was picked up a small number of times. Its antigen is not identified. Repertoires were generated with immunoSEQ multiplex PCR, while TCRdb's copy carries only in-frame clones and drops some. Sampling found over 11,000 clones, none seen once. Overall study findings and caveats: TCRbeta clonality was increased in CVID versus healthy controls. Fewer deletions and N-nucleotide insertions were reportedly seen in common variable immunodeficiency TCR beta sequences.

Aged roughly 8 to 70 years, CVID subjects averaged about 40 years old. The sample comprised peripheral blood mononuclear cells. The receptor's source is a human donor with common variable immunodeficiency.

The sequenced CDR3 bases are TGTGCCAGCAGCCGGACATTATCTCAGCCC. Residues: CASSRTLSQP. The entire CDR3 protein is CASSRTLSQPQHF. The chain links TRBV7-6 to TRBJ1-5; TRBD1 might be the D (5 bases). From the germline J gene comes the end of the CDR3, since the read stops 3 residues before it. Trimming shortened V by 5 bases and J by 6 bases, and 11 bases separated the two germline ends. The germline gives CDR1 SGHVS, CDR2 FNYEAQ. This CDR3 is built from 13 residues.